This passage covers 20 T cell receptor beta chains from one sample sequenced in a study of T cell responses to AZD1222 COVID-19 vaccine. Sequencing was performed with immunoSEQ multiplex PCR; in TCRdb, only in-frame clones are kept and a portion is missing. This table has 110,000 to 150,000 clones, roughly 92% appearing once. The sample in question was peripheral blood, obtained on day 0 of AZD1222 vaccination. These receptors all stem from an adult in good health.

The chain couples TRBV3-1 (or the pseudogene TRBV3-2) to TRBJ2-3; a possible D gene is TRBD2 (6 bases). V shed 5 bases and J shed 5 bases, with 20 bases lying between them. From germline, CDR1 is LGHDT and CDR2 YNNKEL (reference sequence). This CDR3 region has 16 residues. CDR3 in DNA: TGTGCCAGCAGCGACCCCGGGGGTTTGGTTAAAGATACGCAGTATTTT. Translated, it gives CASSDPGGLVKDTQYF.

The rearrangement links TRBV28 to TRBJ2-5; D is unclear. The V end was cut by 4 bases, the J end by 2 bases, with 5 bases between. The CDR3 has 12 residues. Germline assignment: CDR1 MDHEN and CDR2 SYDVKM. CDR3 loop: CASSSEQETQYF. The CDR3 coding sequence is TGTGCCAGCAGTTCCGAACAAGAGACCCAGTACTTC.

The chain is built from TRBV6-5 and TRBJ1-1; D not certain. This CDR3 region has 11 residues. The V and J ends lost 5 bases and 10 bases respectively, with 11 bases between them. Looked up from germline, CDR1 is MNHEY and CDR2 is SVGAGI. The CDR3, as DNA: TGTGCCAGCAGTCCCCGTTGGGTAGCTTTCTTT. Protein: CASSPRWVAFF.

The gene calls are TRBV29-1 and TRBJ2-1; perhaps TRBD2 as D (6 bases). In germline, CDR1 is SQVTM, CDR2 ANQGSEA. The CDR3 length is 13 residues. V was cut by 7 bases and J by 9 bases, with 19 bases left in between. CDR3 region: CSGGDSFWGEQFF. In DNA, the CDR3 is TGCAGCGGGGGGGACTCCTTCTGGGGTGAGCAGTTCTTC.

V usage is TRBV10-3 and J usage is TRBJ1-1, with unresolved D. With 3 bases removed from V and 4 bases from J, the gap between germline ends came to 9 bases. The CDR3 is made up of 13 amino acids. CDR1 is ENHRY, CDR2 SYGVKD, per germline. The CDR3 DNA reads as TGTGCCATCAGTGAAATCCGGGGCACTGAAGCTTTCTTT. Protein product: CAISEIRGTEAFF.

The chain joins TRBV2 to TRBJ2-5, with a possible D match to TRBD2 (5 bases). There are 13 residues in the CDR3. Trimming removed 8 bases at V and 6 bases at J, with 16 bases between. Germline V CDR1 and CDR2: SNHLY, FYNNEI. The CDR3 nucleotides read TGTGCCAGCGCCGTTAGCGCTGAAAAGACCCAGTACTTC. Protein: CASAVSAEKTQYF.

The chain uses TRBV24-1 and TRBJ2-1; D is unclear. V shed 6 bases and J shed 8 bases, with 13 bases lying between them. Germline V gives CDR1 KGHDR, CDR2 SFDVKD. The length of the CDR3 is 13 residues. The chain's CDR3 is CATSPRPGDEQFF. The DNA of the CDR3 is TGTGCCACCAGTCCCCGCCCTGGGGATGAGCAGTTCTTC.

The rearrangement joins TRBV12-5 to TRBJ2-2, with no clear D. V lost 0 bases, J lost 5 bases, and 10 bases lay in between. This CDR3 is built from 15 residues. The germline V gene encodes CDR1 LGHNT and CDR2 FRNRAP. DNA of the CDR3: TGTGCTAGTGGTTTGGTTAGGGTAGAAACCGGGGAGCTGTTTTTT. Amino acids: CASGLVRVETGELFF. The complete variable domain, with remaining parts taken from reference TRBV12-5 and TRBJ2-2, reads DARVTQTPRHKVTEMGQEVTMRCQPILGHNTVFWYRQTMMQGLELLAYFRNRAPLDDSGMPKDRFSAEMPDATLATLKIQPSEPRDSAVYFCASGLVRVETGELFFGEGSRLTVL.

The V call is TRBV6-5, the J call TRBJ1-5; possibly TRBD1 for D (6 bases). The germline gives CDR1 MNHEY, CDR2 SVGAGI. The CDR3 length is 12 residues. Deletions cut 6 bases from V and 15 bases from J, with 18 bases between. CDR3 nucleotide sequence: TGTGCCAGCAGCCCCGCGGCAGGGGCGGCGCATTTT. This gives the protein CASSPAAGAAHF.

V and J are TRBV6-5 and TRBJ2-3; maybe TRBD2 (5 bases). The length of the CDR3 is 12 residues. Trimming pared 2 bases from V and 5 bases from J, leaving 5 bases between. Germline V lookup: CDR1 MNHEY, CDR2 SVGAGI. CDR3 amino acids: CASSYGRDTQYF. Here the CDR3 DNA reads TGTGCCAGCAGTTACGGGAGAGATACGCAGTATTTT.

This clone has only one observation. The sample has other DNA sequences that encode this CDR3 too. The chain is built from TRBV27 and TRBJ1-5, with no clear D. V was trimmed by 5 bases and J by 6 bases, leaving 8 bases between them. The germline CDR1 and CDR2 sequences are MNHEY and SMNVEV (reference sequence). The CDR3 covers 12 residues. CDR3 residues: CASSLGGQPQHF. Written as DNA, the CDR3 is TGTGCCAGCAGTCTAGGCGGTCAGCCCCAGCATTTT.

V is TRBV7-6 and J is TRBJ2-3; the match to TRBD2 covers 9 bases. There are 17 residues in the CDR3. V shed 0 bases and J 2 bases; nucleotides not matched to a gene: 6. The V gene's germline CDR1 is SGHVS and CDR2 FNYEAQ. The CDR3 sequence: CASSLAPSGGLTDTQYF. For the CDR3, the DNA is TGTGCCAGCAGCTTAGCACCCAGCGGGGGGCTCACAGATACGCAGTATTTT. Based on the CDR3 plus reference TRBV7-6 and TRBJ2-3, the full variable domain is GAGVSQSPRYKVTKRGQDVALRCDPISGHVSLYWYRQALGQGPEFLTYFNYEAQQDKSGLPNDRFSAERPEGSISTLTIQRTEQRDSAMYRCASSLAPSGGLTDTQYFGPGTRLTVL.

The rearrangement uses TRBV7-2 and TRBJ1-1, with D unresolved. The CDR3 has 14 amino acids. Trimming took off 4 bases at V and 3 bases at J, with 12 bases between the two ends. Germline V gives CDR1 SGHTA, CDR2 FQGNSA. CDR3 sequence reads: CASSSGSSYTEAFF. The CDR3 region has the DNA TGTGCCAGCAGCTCCGGGTCTTCTTACACTGAAGCTTTCTTT.

The CDR3 coding sequence is TGTGCCAGCAGCCAAGAGGGAACCGGGACTAGGCAAGAGACCCAGTACTTC. It translates to CASSQEGTGTRQETQYF. The chain is built from TRBV3-1 (or the pseudogene TRBV3-2) and TRBJ2-5, with 8 positions matching TRBD2. V was pared by 0 bases and J by 2 bases, with 8 bases of the junction left unmatched. The V gene's germline CDR1 is LGHDT and CDR2 YNNKEL (reference sequence). The CDR3 covers 17 residues.

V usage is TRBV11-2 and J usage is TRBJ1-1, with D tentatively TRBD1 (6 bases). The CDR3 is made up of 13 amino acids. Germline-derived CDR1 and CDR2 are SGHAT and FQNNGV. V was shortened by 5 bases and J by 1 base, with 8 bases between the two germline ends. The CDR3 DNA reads TGTGCCAGCAGCCAGACAGGGAACACTGAAGCTTTCTTT. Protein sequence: CASSQTGNTEAFF.

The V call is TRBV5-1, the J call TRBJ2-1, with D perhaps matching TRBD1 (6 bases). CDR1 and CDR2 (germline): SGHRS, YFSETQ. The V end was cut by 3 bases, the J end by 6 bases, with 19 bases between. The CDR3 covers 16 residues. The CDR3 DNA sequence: TGCGCCAGCAGCTCCCTACAGGGAATTGGGCCCAATGAGCAGTTCTTC. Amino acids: CASSSLQGIGPNEQFF.

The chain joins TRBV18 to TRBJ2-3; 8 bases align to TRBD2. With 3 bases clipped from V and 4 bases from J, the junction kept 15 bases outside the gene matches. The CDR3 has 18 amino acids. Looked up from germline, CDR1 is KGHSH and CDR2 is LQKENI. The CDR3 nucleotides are TGTGCCAGCTCACCCCTTCGGACTAGCACCGAGGAGGCAGATACGCAGTATTTT. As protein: CASSPLRTSTEEADTQYF.

The CDR3 protein is CASSPDSWAYNEQFF. In DNA form, the CDR3 reads TGTGCCAGCAGCCCGGACAGTTGGGCCTACAATGAGCAGTTCTTC. The V gene is TRBV11-3, the J gene TRBJ2-1; D is possibly TRBD1 (6 bases). The germline gives CDR1 SGHNT, CDR2 YENEEA. The CDR3 totals 15 residues. V lost 5 bases to trimming and J lost 2 bases, with 13 bases between them. The variable domain in full, with the rest retrieved from reference TRBV11-3 and TRBJ2-1, is EAGVVQSPRYKIIEKKQPVAFWCNPISGHNTLYWYLQNLGQGPELLIRYENEEAVDDSQLPKDRFSAERLKGVDSTLKIQPAELGDSAVYLCASSPDSWAYNEQFFGPGTRLTVL.

The CDR3 nucleotides read TGTGCCAGCAGCTTGGAGGAGACCCAGTACTTC. Amino acid sequence: CASSLEETQYF. The J gene is TRBJ2-5, the V gene TRBV5-6; no clear D. Germline values: CDR1 SGHDT, CDR2 YYEEEE. V was cut by 0 bases and J by 5 bases, with 2 bases left in between. This CDR3 spans 11 amino acids.

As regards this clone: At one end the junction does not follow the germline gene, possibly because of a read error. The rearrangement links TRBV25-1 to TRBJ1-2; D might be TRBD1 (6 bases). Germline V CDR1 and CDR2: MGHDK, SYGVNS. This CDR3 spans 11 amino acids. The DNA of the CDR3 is TGTGCCAGCACCGGTACCGGGACATACGCCTTC. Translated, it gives CASTGTGTYAF.